Presented here are 26 T cell receptor beta chains from one specimen sequenced in a study of beta chain features in type 1 diabetes. These receptors have no identified antigens. Sequenced material consisted of expressed TCRB transcripts (all of the isolated RNA was reverse transcribed). Sequencing was performed with immunoSEQ multiplex PCR; in TCRdb, only in-frame clones are kept and a portion is missing. The data show approximately 250,000 clones, roughly 11% seen once. Findings of the study overall: There was a moderate but significant shortening of TCRB CDR3s in all four CD4+ subsets of Type 1 diabetes patients.

The specimen sequenced was naive CD4+ T cells from blood. These receptors were collected from a man under 40 with type 1 diabetes.

The rearrangement links TRBV9 to TRBJ2-5; 7 bases fit TRBD2. The CDR3 sequence is 14 residues long. The germline V gene encodes CDR1 SGDLS and CDR2 YYNGEE. The J segment lost 3 bases and the V segment lost 7 bases, leaving 9 bases of the junction unmatched. This chain's CDR3 is CASSRGVGEETQYF. The DNA for the CDR3 is TGTGCCAGCTCACGGGGGGTGGGAGAAGAGACCCAGTACTTC.

This clone was seen a handful of times. The chain has TRBV2 and TRBJ1-2; a weak D match, TRBD1 (5 bases). The CDR3 runs to 12 residues. V was shortened by 4 bases and J by 6 bases, with 9 bases between the two germline ends. CDR1 and CDR2 (germline): SNHLY, FYNNEI. CDR3 sequence: CASSVRVHGYTF. DNA of the CDR3: TGTGCCAGCAGTGTCAGGGTCCATGGCTACACCTTC.

V and J are TRBV28 and TRBJ2-1; weak D call: TRBD2 (7 bases). Germline V CDR1 and CDR2: MDHEN, SYDVKM. This CDR3 comprises 17 residues. V was pared by 7 bases and J by 1 base, with 20 bases between. The CDR3 loop is CASIARGRGRSYNEQFF. CDR3 sequence (DNA): TGTGCCAGCATCGCTAGGGGGAGGGGCCGGTCCTACAATGAGCAGTTCTTC.

The chain joins TRBV10-3 to TRBJ1-1, with a possible D match to TRBD1 (6 bases). CDR3 length: 15 amino acids. Germline-derived CDR1 and CDR2 are ENHRY and SYGVKD. The V gene lost 3 bases and the J gene lost 3 bases, with 14 bases spanning the gap. Here the CDR3 DNA reads TGTGCCATCAGTGAACGGGGAGGGGGGGACACTGAAGCTTTCTTT. The encoded protein is CAISERGGGDTEAFF.

The J gene is TRBJ2-2, the V gene TRBV4-2; weak D call: TRBD2 (5 bases). Germline-derived CDR1 and CDR2 are LGHNA and YNFKEQ. Trimming left V 4 bases short and J 5 bases short, with 14 bases between. This CDR3 is built from 15 residues. DNA of the CDR3: TGTGCCAGCAGCCTCGAGGGAACTAGGACCGGGGAGCTGTTTTTT. This encodes CASSLEGTRTGELFF.

The chain carries TRBV30 and TRBJ2-3; TRBD2 matches at 11 bases. The germline gives CDR1 GTSNPN, CDR2 SVGIG (reference sequence). The V gene end was trimmed by 4 bases and the J gene end by 6 bases; junction bases not matched to a gene: 9. The CDR3 loop spans 15 amino acids. CDR3 coding DNA: TGTGCCTGGAATAACGGGCTAGCGGGGGGCGATACGCAGTATTTT. Protein sequence: CAWNNGLAGGDTQYF. The variable domain in full, with the rest retrieved from reference TRBV30 and TRBJ2-3, is SQTIHQWPATLVQPVGSPLSLECTVEGTSNPNLYWYRQAAGRGLQLLFYSVGIGQISSEVPQNLSASRPQDRQFILSSKKLLLSDSGFYLCAWNNGLAGGDTQYFGPGTRLTVL.

The table lists this clone with a few counts. This rearrangement joins TRBV29-1 to TRBJ1-1, with D unclear. Trimming pared 1 base from V and 0 bases from J, leaving 6 bases between. This CDR3 has 13 amino acids. Germline CDR1 SQVTM, CDR2 ANQGSEA. CDR3 amino acids: CSVEVSLNTEAFF. The CDR3 DNA reads as TGCAGCGTTGAAGTCAGTTTGAACACTGAAGCTTTCTTT.

In its sample, this clone was seen a few times. The J gene is TRBJ2-7, the V gene TRBV18; D remains unclear. Trimming removed 6 bases from V and 7 bases from J, with 10 bases in between. Germline CDR1 KGHSH, CDR2 LQKENI. The CDR3 is 11 residues long. In DNA form, the CDR3 reads TGTGCCAGCTCCCCCCAGAAAGAGCAGTACTTC. Residues: CASSPQKEQYF. Variable domain in full (rest from reference TRBV18 and TRBJ2-7): NAGVMQNPRHLVRRRGQEARLRCSPMKGHSHVYWYRQLPEEGLKFMVYLQKENIIDESGMPKERFSAEFPKEGPSILRIQQVVRGDSAAYFCASSPQKEQYFGPGTRLTVT.

The chain carries TRBV30 and TRBJ1-2; tentative D call: TRBD1 (5 bases). V lost 6 bases to trimming and J lost 12 bases, with 20 bases between them. The CDR3 is 12 amino acids. Germline CDR1 and CDR2: GTSNPN and SVGIG (reference sequence). CDR3 coding DNA: TGTGCCTGCCAAGCCCCCGCGGGGGATGACACCTTC. As protein: CACQAPAGDDTF.

The genes are TRBV7-3 and TRBJ2-2, with D possibly matching TRBD1 (5 bases). V lost 2 bases to trimming and J lost 7 bases, with 17 bases between them. Germline assignment: CDR1 SGHTA and CDR2 FQGTGA. This CDR3 spans 16 amino acids. The DNA for the CDR3 is TGTGCCAGCAGCTTACGTGGGCCAGGGCAGGGCGGGGAGCTGTTTTTT. Translation: CASSLRGPGQGGELFF. Filled out from reference TRBV7-3 and TRBJ2-2, the complete variable domain reads GAGVSQTPSNKVTEKGKYVELRCDPISGHTALYWYRQSLGQGPEFLIYFQGTGAADDSGLPNDRFFAVRPEGSVSTLKIQRTERGDSAVYLCASSLRGPGQGGELFFGEGSRLTVL.

The chain employs TRBV28 and TRBJ1-2; D may be TRBD1 (5 bases). The ends were cut back, 8 bases at V and 4 bases at J, with 14 bases in the middle. The CDR3 covers 13 residues. The V gene's germline CDR1 is MDHEN and CDR2 SYDVKM. The CDR3 here is CASGLTATYGYTF. As DNA, the CDR3 is TGTGCCAGCGGCTTGACAGCAACCTATGGCTACACCTTC.

This clone turned up a few times. The V and J genes are TRBV27 and TRBJ1-1, with D maybe TRBD1 (5 bases). There are 16 residues in the CDR3. Trimming cost V 7 bases and J 8 bases, with 26 bases left between them. Germline lookup yields CDR1 MNHEY and CDR2 SMNVEV (reference sequence). CDR3 nucleotides: TGTGCCAGCACTGCGGGGCGGGGGGGGTTACGTGAGGAAGCTTTCTTT. It encodes CASTAGRGGLREEAFF.

Only a few counts were recorded for this clone. The chain has TRBV19 and TRBJ1-5; TRBD1 is a possible D gene (6 bases). Germline V CDR1 and CDR2: LNHDA, SQIVND (reference sequence). CDR3 length: 14 amino acids. V was cut by 3 bases and J by 3 bases, with 9 bases left in between. The CDR3 nucleotides are TGTGCCAGTAGTATCTGGGGGCCCAATCAGCCCCAGCATTTT. Amino acids: CASSIWGPNQPQHF. Filled out from reference TRBV19 and TRBJ1-5, the complete variable domain reads DGGITQSPKYLFRKEGQNVTLSCEQNLNHDAMYWYRQDPGQGLRLIYYSQIVNDFQKGDIAEGYSVSREKKESFPLTVTSAQKNPTAFYLCASSIWGPNQPQHFGDGTRLSIL.

The chain combines TRBV11-1 with TRBJ2-1, with 7 bases that match TRBD1. The germline V gene encodes CDR1 SGHAT and CDR2 FQDESV (reference sequence). V was clipped by 5 bases and J by 10 bases; unmatched bases: 14. The CDR3 sequence is 15 residues long. The CDR3, as DNA: TGTGCCAGCAGCCCCTTCGAGGGGGCAATGGCCGAGCAGTTCTTC. This sequence encodes CASSPFEGAMAEQFF. Combining the CDR3 with reference TRBV11-1 and TRBJ2-1 gives the whole variable domain EAEVAQSPRYKITEKSQAVAFWCDPISGHATLYWYRQILGQGPELLVQFQDESVVDDSQLPKDRFSAERLKGVDSTLKIQPAELGDSAMYLCASSPFEGAMAEQFFGPGTRLTVL.

The chain joins TRBV2 to TRBJ1-6, with D unclear. V lost 8 bases and J 3 bases, leaving 8 bases between the germline ends. Per the germline V gene, CDR1 is SNHLY and CDR2 is FYNNEI. The CDR3 has 13 residues. CDR3 bases: TGTGCCAGCGCGATCATCTATAATTCACCCCTCCACTTT. It is translated as CASAIIYNSPLHF.

There are a few counts of this clone. In nucleotides, the CDR3 is TGTGCCAGCAGCGTATTGGACAGGGGGCCCCAGGGGGAGCTGTTTTTT. It translates to CASSVLDRGPQGELFF. The gene calls are TRBV9 and TRBJ2-2; 11 nucleotides line up with TRBD1. V gave up 1 base and J gave up 8 bases; unmatched junction bases: 7. CDR3 length: 16 amino acids. Germline V gene lookup returns CDR1 SGDLS and CDR2 YYNGEE. Combining the CDR3 with reference TRBV9 and TRBJ2-2 gives the whole variable domain DSGVTQTPKHLITATGQRVTLRCSPRSGDLSVYWYQQSLDQGLQFLIQYYNGEERAKGNILERFSAQQFPDLHSELNLSSLELGDSALYFCASSVLDRGPQGELFFGEGSRLTVL.

This clone was counted a few times. The V call is TRBV4-3, the J call TRBJ2-4, with a possible D match to TRBD1 (6 bases). CDR3 length: 15 amino acids. The germline gives CDR1 LGHNA, CDR2 YSLEER. V was pared by 1 base and J by 1 base, with 8 bases between. In DNA form, the CDR3 reads TGCGCCAGCAGCCAAGGAACAGGGGCCAAAAACATTCAGTACTTC. Its translation: CASSQGTGAKNIQYF.

The chain carries TRBV28 and TRBJ1-2; TRBD1 aligns across 10 bases. CDR1 is MDHEN, CDR2 SYDVKM, per germline. After removal of 6 bases from V and 5 bases from J, the junction contained 0 bases not matched to a gene. The length of the CDR3 is 12 residues. CDR3 bases: TGTGCCAGCAGGGGACAGGGGTATGGCTACACCTTC. The encoded protein is CASRGQGYGYTF.

This clone was seen a handful of times. This rearrangement joins TRBV2 to TRBJ1-5, with 9 bases fitting TRBD1. The germline V gene has CDR1 SNHLY and CDR2 FYNNEI. Trimming at V came to 8 bases and at J to 7 bases, leaving 9 bases not matched to a gene. This CDR3 contains 14 residues. The CDR3 here is CASHTDRGGQPQHF. The CDR3 DNA reads TGTGCCAGCCATACGGACAGGGGAGGCCAGCCCCAGCATTTT. Together with reference TRBV2 and TRBJ1-5, the CDR3 gives the full variable domain: EPEVTQTPSHQVTQMGQEVILRCVPISNHLYFYWYRQILGQKVEFLVSFYNNEISEKSEIFDDQFSVERPDGSNFTLKIRSTKLEDSAMYFCASHTDRGGQPQHFGDGTRLSIL.

This rearrangement joins TRBV4-2 to TRBJ1-1; D gene unclear. CDR3 length equals 12 residues. Germline V lookup: CDR1 LGHNA, CDR2 YNFKEQ. Trimming took off 0 bases at V and 10 bases at J, with 9 bases between the two ends. The DNA of the CDR3 is TGTGCCAGCAGCCAAGAAACAGTTGGAGCTTTCTTT. Translated, it gives CASSQETVGAFF.

This clone was picked up a small number of times. V usage is TRBV6-6 and J usage is TRBJ2-7; 12 bases are shared with TRBD2. The CDR3 spans 14 residues. Germline V gene sequence: CDR1 MNHNY, CDR2 SVGAGI (reference sequence). The V segment lost 7 bases and the J segment 2 bases; nucleotides outside the gene matches: 3. The CDR3 sequence: CASTRTSGAYEQYF. Written as DNA, the CDR3 is TGTGCCAGCACCCGGACTAGCGGGGCCTACGAGCAGTACTTC.

The genes are TRBV7-9 and TRBJ2-3; D call uncertain. This CDR3 is built from 13 residues. V was shortened by 3 bases and J by 1 base, with 5 bases between the two germline ends. Germline V gives CDR1 SEHNR, CDR2 FQNEAQ (reference sequence). CDR3 nucleotide sequence: TGTGCCAGCAGCTTCGGAGGCACAGATACGCAGTATTTT. This sequence encodes CASSFGGTDTQYF.

The rearrangement uses TRBV7-3 and TRBJ2-5; TRBD2 matches 7 bases. The V gene's germline CDR1 is SGHTA and CDR2 FQGTGA. The CDR3 is 13 residues long. After removal of 5 bases from V and 5 bases from J, the junction contained 5 bases not matched to a gene. The CDR3 is CASSTSGTETQYF. For the CDR3, the DNA is TGTGCCAGCAGCACCAGCGGGACGGAGACCCAGTACTTC.

CDR3 in DNA: TGTGCTAGTGGTTTAGCAGGGCTTACTGAAGCTTTCTTT. This codes for CASGLAGLTEAFF. The chain carries TRBV12-5 and TRBJ1-1; D is perhaps TRBD1 (5 bases). Germline CDR1 is LGHNT and CDR2 is FRNRAP. The V end lost 3 bases, the J end lost 5 bases, and 10 bases lay between the germline ends. The CDR3 length is 13 residues.

This clone was seen a few times. The chain joins TRBV11-2 to TRBJ2-7, with a possible D match to TRBD1 (6 bases). The CDR3 contains 12 residues. V gave up 5 bases and J gave up 6 bases, with 11 bases separating them. Germline V gene data show CDR1 as SGHAT and CDR2 as FQNNGV. This CDR3 reads CASSRRGFEQYF. The DNA of the CDR3 is TGTGCCAGCAGCCGTAGGGGGTTCGAGCAGTACTTC.

This clone appeared a few times. This chain links TRBV29-1 with TRBJ2-5, with 12 bases identical to TRBD2. The J segment lost 5 bases and the V segment lost 8 bases, leaving 9 bases of the junction unmatched. The germline V gene encodes CDR1 SQVTM and CDR2 ANQGSEA. The CDR3 extends over 14 amino acids. For the CDR3, the DNA is TGCAGCTTACGGACTAGCGGGGTGTCCGAGACCCAGTACTTC. Amino acid sequence: CSLRTSGVSETQYF. Together with reference TRBV29-1 and TRBJ2-5, the CDR3 gives the full variable domain: SAVISQKPSRDICQRGTSLTIQCQVDSQVTMMFWYRQQPGQSLTLIATANQGSEATYESGFVIDKFPISRPNLTFSTLTVSNMSPEDSSIYLCSLRTSGVSETQYFGPGTRLLVL.